Included here is one T cell receptor beta chain sequence, with context. Antigen specificity is unknown. This specimen comes from a study of early T cells in non-severe SARS-CoV-2 infection. Study context: Investigators sequenced bulk RNA drawn from unsorted whole blood, and chains remained unpaired.

Germline-derived CDR1 and CDR2 are MDHEN and SYDVKM. Trimming cost V 6 bases and J 3 bases, with 34 bases left between them. This CDR3 is 21 amino acids long. Whole-study findings and limits: VDJdb matching skewed toward anti-spike CD8 responses, missing private and CD4 specificities.

Individual cDNA molecules received unique molecular identifiers. Each CDR3 protein is one row after TCRdb ran MiXCR on the 5' RACE reads. Of tens of thousands of distinct CDR3 sequences detected, more than 12% appear once; the ten largest clones hold around 6%. The V gene is TRBV28, the J gene TRBJ2-3, with D tentatively TRBD2 (8 bases). The sample consisted of whole blood. This sequence originates from an adult who was a healthcare worker with PCR-confirmed SARS-CoV-2 infection or an uninfected control (not recorded which). The DNA of the CDR3 is TGTGCCAGCAGCACTCCTCAGCCCGGGACAGACAGTACTAGCGGTACAGATACGCAGTATTTT. Translated, it gives CASSTPQPGTDSTSGTDTQYF.